The rows below give T cell receptor beta chains drawn from one sample of a study of blood T cell repertoires in COVID-19. Only in-frame clones appear in the TCRdb table, and some are missing; sequencing was by immunoSEQ multiplex PCR. The table has a few hundred thousand clones, approximately 88% seen once; the top ten hold 3.1%. What was sequenced was PBMCs or T cells enriched from blood (not recorded which). Receptors were obtained from a woman in her thirties or forties who had been exposed to COVID-19. Both conserved end residues are part of each CDR3. D genes are given only for firm matches. Clone size is given for some rows only: seen once, a few or many times, or a class if the clone is expanded.

cdr3_nt	cdr3_aa	d_call	v_call	j_call	cdr3_length	clone_size
TGTGCCAGCAGTTTGGGGGGAGCCGGAAACACCATATATTTT	CASSLGGAGNTIYF	NA	TRBV28	TRBJ1-3	14	NA
TGTGCCAGCAGCTCCTTCCTCCGGGACAGGGGGGGCTACGAGCAGTACTTC	CASSSFLRDRGGYEQYF	TRBD1	TRBV7-9	TRBJ2-7	17	NA
TGTGCCAGCAGTTTTAGCGTTACCTACAATGAGCAGTTCTTC	CASSFSVTYNEQFF	NA	TRBV28	TRBJ2-1	14	few
TGTGCCAGCAGCGTCAGGGTTTCTCAGCCCCAGCATTTT	CASSVRVSQPQHF	NA	TRBV11-2	TRBJ1-5	13	NA
TGTGCCAGCAGTTTCAAACAGGGGTATGGCTACACCTTC	CASSFKQGYGYTF	TRBD1	TRBV28	TRBJ1-2	13	NA
TGTGCCAGCACCACGGAGAACTATGGCTACACCTTC	CASTTENYGYTF	NA	TRBV6-5	TRBJ1-2	12	NA
TGTGCCAGCAGCTTAGTTGGAGGGCGAAACATTCAGTACTTC	CASSLVGGRNIQYF	NA	TRBV11-3	TRBJ2-4	14	NA
TGTGCCAGCAGCGATCCGACTAGTCCGGGAGGGTTGTTTTTT	CASSDPTSPGGLFF	TRBD2	TRBV7-2	TRBJ2-2	14	NA
TGTGCCAGCAGCTTCGCGTGGGGCAACTCCTATAATTCACCCCTCCACTTT	CASSFAWGNSYNSPLHF	NA	TRBV7-2	TRBJ1-6	17	NA
TGTGCCAGCAGTGATGGCAGGGGGACTTATAGCAATCAGCCCCAGCATTTT	CASSDGRGTYSNQPQHF	TRBD1	TRBV6-1	TRBJ1-5	17	NA
TGTGCCAGCAGCCCTGGGACTAGCGGAGACGAGCAGTACTTC	CASSPGTSGDEQYF	TRBD2	TRBV3-1/TRBV3-2	TRBJ2-7	14	NA
TGTGCCAGTACCACCAGGGTGGACACTGAAGCTTTCTTT	CASTTRVDTEAFF	NA	TRBV19	TRBJ1-1	13	once
TGTGCCAGCAGTTTATTCCTACAGGGTAGGGAAGGCTACACCTTC	CASSLFLQGREGYTF	NA	TRBV28	TRBJ1-2	15	NA
TGTGCCAGCAGAGATGGGGACAGGGGGCATGAAAAACTGTTTTTT	CASRDGDRGHEKLFF	TRBD1	TRBV2	TRBJ1-4	15	NA
TGTGCCAGCAGTGAACGACCCGACAGGGTAGGGGAAAAACTGTTTTTT	CASSERPDRVGEKLFF	TRBD1	TRBV27	TRBJ1-4	16	NA
TGTGCCAGCAGCCAATGCAGCGGGAGCTCGAATGAGCAGTTCTTC	CASSQCSGSSNEQFF	TRBD2	TRBV3-1/TRBV3-2	TRBJ2-1	15	NA
TGTGCCAGCAGTTTATCGGAGGGTCACTATGGCTACACCTTC	CASSLSEGHYGYTF	NA	TRBV27	TRBJ1-2	14	once
TGTGCCACCAGCAGAGACAGGAACGGGGTAGCTTTCTTT	CATSRDRNGVAFF	NA	TRBV15	TRBJ1-1	13	NA
TGTGCCAGCAGCTTAGTTGGACAGGGGGAAGAGACCCAGTACTTC	CASSLVGQGEETQYF	TRBD1	TRBV7-2	TRBJ2-5	15	NA
TGTGCCAGCAGCAATTTACCGGGACAGGGGGCCATATCCACGAGTCTTAATGAAAAACTGTTTTTT	CASSNLPGQGAISTSLNEKLFF	NA	TRBV21-1	TRBJ1-4	22	once
TGTGCCAGCTCACCCGCTTACAGGGGGAACACTGAAGCTTTCTTT	CASSPAYRGNTEAFF	TRBD1	TRBV18	TRBJ1-1	15	NA
TGTGCCAGCAGTCTCGACATCGCTTATGGCTACACCTTC	CASSLDIAYGYTF	NA	TRBV12-3/TRBV12-4	TRBJ1-2	13	once
TGTGCCAGCAGTTTTGTTTCGGGGACCCAGTACTTC	CASSFVSGTQYF	NA	TRBV27	TRBJ2-5	12	NA
TGTGCCAGCAGCTTCCCTGGCAGGGGGACTAGCGGGGGGAGTGATGAGCAGTTCTTC	CASSFPGRGTSGGSDEQFF	TRBD2	TRBV11-2	TRBJ2-1	19	once
TGTGCCAGCATCCAGACTAGCGGGGGCATATACAATGAGCAGTTCTTC	CASIQTSGGIYNEQFF	TRBD2	TRBV5-1	TRBJ2-1	16	once
TGTGCCAGCAGCCAAAGGGAATATCGGGGGGCTGCCTATGGCTACACCTTC	CASSQREYRGAAYGYTF	NA	TRBV14	TRBJ1-2	17	NA